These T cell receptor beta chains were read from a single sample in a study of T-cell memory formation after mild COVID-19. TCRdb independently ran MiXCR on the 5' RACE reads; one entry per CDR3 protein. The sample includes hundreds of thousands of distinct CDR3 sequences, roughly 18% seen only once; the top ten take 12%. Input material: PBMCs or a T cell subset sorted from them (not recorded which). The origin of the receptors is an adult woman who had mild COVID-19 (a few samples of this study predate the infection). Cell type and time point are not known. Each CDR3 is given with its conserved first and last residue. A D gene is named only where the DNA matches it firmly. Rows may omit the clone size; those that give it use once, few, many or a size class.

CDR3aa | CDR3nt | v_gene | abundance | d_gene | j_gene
CASSIAREKLFF | TGTGCCAGTAGTATTGCCCGGGAAAAACTGTTTTTT | TRBV19 | NA | NA | TRBJ1-4
CASSSGQGAYEAFF | TGTGCCAGCAGCTCGGGACAGGGGGCCTATGAAGCTTTCTTT | TRBV7-2 | NA | TRBD1 | TRBJ1-1
CAWSVTSGRNEQFF | TGTGCCTGGAGTGTGACTAGCGGGAGAAATGAGCAGTTCTTC | TRBV30 | NA | TRBD2 | TRBJ2-1
CSAGGTTKSAYEQYF | TGCAGTGCTGGAGGGACTACAAAGTCGGCTTACGAGCAGTACTTC | TRBV20-1 | once | TRBD2 | TRBJ2-7
CASSQGGGDGTGELFF | TGCGCCAGCAGCCAAGGTGGAGGGGACGGCACCGGGGAGCTGTTTTTT | TRBV4-3 | many | NA | TRBJ2-2
CASSVRDPGHNEQFF | TGTGCCAGCAGCGTAAGAGACCCAGGTCACAATGAGCAGTTCTTC | TRBV9 | NA | NA | TRBJ2-1
CASRGDRAGAKNIQYF | TGTGCCAGCAGAGGAGACAGGGCGGGGGCCAAAAACATTCAGTACTTC | TRBV2 | NA | NA | TRBJ2-4
CATSNDPNQPQHF | TGTGCCACCAGCAATGACCCGAATCAGCCCCAGCATTTT | TRBV15 | NA | NA | TRBJ1-5
CSARDGPLGFGAHTQYF | TGCAGTGCTAGAGATGGGCCTTTGGGCTTTGGGGCTCATACGCAGTATTTT | TRBV20-1 | NA | NA | TRBJ2-3
CASSLVRGDPHEQYF | TGTGCCAGCAGCTTAGTACGGGGAGACCCCCACGAGCAGTACTTC | TRBV11-2 | few | NA | TRBJ2-7
CASSQGLTGTLTEAFF | TGCGCCAGCAGCCAAGGCTTAACAGGAACCCTCACTGAAGCTTTCTTT | TRBV4-3 | NA | NA | TRBJ1-1
CASSLLTGVDIQYF | TGTGCCAGCAGTTTATTGACAGGGGTGGACATTCAGTACTTC | TRBV28 | NA | TRBD1 | TRBJ2-4
CASSPGTTKETQYF | TGTGCCAGCAGCCCCGGGACTACAAAAGAGACCCAGTACTTC | TRBV7-6 | NA | TRBD2 | TRBJ2-5
CAASGSPTGELFF | TGTGCCGCAAGCGGGAGTCCCACCGGGGAGCTGTTTTTT | TRBV3-1 | NA | TRBD2 | TRBJ2-2
CASSLGAAEAFF | TGCGCCAGCAGCCTTGGGGCCGCTGAAGCTTTCTTT | TRBV4-3 | few | NA | TRBJ1-1
CASSQDTAGARTDTQYF | TGTGCCAGCAGCCAAGATACAGCGGGGGCCCGCACAGATACGCAGTATTTT | TRBV3-1 | NA | TRBD2 | TRBJ2-3